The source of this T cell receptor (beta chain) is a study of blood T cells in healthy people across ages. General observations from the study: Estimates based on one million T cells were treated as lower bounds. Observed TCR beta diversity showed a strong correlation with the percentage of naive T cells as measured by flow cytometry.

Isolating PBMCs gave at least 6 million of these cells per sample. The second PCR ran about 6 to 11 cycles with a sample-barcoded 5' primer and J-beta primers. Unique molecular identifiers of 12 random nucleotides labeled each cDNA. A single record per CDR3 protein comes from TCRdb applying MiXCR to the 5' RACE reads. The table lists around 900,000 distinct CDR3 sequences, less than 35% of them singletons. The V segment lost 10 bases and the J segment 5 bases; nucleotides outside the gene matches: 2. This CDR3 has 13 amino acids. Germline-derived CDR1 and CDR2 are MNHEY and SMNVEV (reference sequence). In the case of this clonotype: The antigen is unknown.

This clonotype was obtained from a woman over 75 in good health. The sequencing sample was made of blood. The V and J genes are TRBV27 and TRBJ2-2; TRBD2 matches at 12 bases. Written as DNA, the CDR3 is TGTGCCACCGGGACTAGCGGGACCGGGGAGCTGTTTTTT. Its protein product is CATGTSGTGELFF.